The 8 T cell receptor beta chains below all came from one sample that was sequenced in a study of T cells in women clearing cervical HPV infection. Data came from immunoSEQ multiplex PCR; TCRdb stores just in-frame clones and leaves some out. Its table records tens of thousands of clones. The sample taken for sequencing was blood buffy coat. The receptors come from a woman aged 18-70 years with a cervical HPV16 infection that either progressed to CIN3+ or cleared (not recorded which).

Points on this clone: The read terminates 3 residues ahead of where the CDR3 ends, so the germline J gene completes it. V usage is TRBV18 and J usage is TRBJ1-1, with 9 bases aligning to TRBD1. CDR3 length equals 14 residues. Germline V gene lookup returns CDR1 KGHSH and CDR2 LQKENI. CDR3 DNA, as far as it was read: TGTGCCAGCTCACCCCGGGACAGGGTTGTCGTA. It is translated as CASSPRDRVVV. The complete CDR3 protein is CASSPRDRVVVAFF.

As regards this clone: The read ends 3 residues early relative to the CDR3; the germline J gene fills the gap. This rearrangement joins TRBV29-1 to TRBJ2-5, with D unresolved. Trimming took 6 bases from V and 5 from J, leaving 19 bases between them. CDR1 is SQVTM and CDR2 is ANQGSEA in the germline V gene. This CDR3 contains 14 residues. CDR3 sequence: CSVNAPPGGETQYF. The CDR3 DNA, read in part, is TGCAGCGTCAACGCCCCCCCGGGTGGGGAGACC.

Note on this clone: The CDR3 goes on 3 residues after the read ends, and that part is filled in from the germline J gene. V and J are TRBV6-1 and TRBJ2-3, with D unclear. Germline-derived CDR1 and CDR2 are MNHNS and SASEGT. Trimming cost V 0 bases and J 6 bases, with 13 bases left between them. The CDR3 loop spans 15 amino acids. CDR3: CASSEARFLPDTQYF. CDR3 bases read: TGTGCCAGCAGTGAAGCAAGGTTCCTCCCCGATACG.

A note on this clone: Sequencing ends 3 residues short of the CDR3 end; the germline J gene provides the rest. V gene TRBV10-2 combines with J gene TRBJ2-7; D is unresolved. Germline V gene lookup returns CDR1 WSHSY and CDR2 SAAADI. V was shortened by 6 bases and J by 3 bases, with 18 bases between the two germline ends. This CDR3 is 15 amino acids long. The chain's CDR3 is CASRDRRSAYYEQYF. Incomplete CDR3 DNA: TGCGCCAGCAGAGACCGGAGAAGCGCGTACTACGAG.

With respect to this clone: The read ends 3 residues early relative to the CDR3; the germline J gene fills the gap. Other DNA variants within this sample encode the same CDR3. V and J are TRBV14 and TRBJ2-7, with 10 bases identical to TRBD2. The CDR3 spans 17 residues. J gave up 0 bases and V 2 bases, and 7 bases lay outside the gene matches. The V gene's germline CDR1 is SGHDN and CDR2 FVKESK. The CDR3 bases that were read are TGTGCCAGCAGCCAACGGACTAGCGGCCCTAGCTCCTACGAG. Protein: CASSQRTSGPSSYE. The full CDR3 sequence reads CASSQRTSGPSSYEQYF. The full variable domain, completed using reference TRBV14 and TRBJ2-7, is EAGVTQFPSHSVIEKGQTVTLRCDPISGHDNLYWYRRVMGKEIKFLLHFVKESKQDESGMPNNRFLAERTGGTYSTLKVQPAELEDSGVYFCASSQRTSGPSSYEQYFGPGTRLTVT.

As for this clone: Sequencing ends 3 residues short of the CDR3 end; the germline J gene provides the rest. V usage is TRBV6-1 and J usage is TRBJ2-1; tentative D call: TRBD1 (5 bases). CDR1 MNHNS and CDR2 SASEGT come from the germline V gene. Trimming removed 4 bases at V and 0 bases at J, with 10 bases between. The CDR3 is 15 residues long. The CDR3 spells CASSGQRSSYNEQFF. The CDR3 bases that were read are TGTGCCAGCAGTGGACAGAGAAGCTCCTACAATGAG.

For this clone: Read sequence stops 3 residues before the CDR3 end, and the germline J gene provides the missing end. The chain employs TRBV5-1 and TRBJ2-1; 15 bases are shared with TRBD2. With 4 bases clipped from V and 8 bases from J, the junction kept 4 bases outside the gene matches. This CDR3 is built from 15 residues. The germline CDR1 and CDR2 sequences are SGHRS and YFSETQ. The part of the CDR3 DNA that was read is TGCGCCAGCAGCCGGGGACTAGCGGGAGGCCATGAG. This codes for CASSRGLAGGHE. The entire CDR3 protein is CASSRGLAGGHEQFF.

Note on this clone: The CDR3 end lies 3 residues beyond the end of the read and is filled in from the germline J gene. The rearrangement joins TRBV19 to TRBJ1-2; D not resolved. The germline V gene has CDR1 LNHDA and CDR2 SQIVND (reference sequence). The CDR3 has 16 amino acids. CDR3 DNA, as far as it was read: TGTGCCAGTAGTCTTGGACTAGCGGGAGGGTTAAGGGAC. Protein sequence: CASSLGLAGGLRD. The CDR3 as a whole reads CASSLGLAGGLRDYTF.